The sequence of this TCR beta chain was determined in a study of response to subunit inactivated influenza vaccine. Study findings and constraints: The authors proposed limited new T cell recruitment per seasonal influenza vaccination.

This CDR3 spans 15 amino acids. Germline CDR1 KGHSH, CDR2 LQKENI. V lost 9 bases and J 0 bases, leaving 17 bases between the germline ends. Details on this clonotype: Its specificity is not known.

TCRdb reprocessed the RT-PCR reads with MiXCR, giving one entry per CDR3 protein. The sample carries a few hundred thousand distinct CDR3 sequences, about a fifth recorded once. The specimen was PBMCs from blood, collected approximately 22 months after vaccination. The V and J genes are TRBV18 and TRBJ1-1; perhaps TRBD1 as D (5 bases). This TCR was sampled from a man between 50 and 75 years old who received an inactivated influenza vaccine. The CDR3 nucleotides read TGTGCCAGTCTTTCGGGGGGTTCCCTGAACACTGAAGCTTTCTTT. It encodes CASLSGGSLNTEAFF.